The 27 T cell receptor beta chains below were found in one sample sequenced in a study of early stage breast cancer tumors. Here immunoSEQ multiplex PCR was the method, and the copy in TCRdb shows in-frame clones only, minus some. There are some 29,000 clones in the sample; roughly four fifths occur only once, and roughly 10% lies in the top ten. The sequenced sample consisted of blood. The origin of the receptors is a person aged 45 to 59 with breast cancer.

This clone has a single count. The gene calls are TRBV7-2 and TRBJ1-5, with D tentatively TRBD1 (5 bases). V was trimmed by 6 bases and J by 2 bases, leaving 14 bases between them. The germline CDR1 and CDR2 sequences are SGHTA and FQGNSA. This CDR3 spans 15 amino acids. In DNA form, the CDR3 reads TGTGCCAGCAGATCCGTAGGGGAGGGCAATCAGCCCCAGCATTTT. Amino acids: CASRSVGEGNQPQHF.

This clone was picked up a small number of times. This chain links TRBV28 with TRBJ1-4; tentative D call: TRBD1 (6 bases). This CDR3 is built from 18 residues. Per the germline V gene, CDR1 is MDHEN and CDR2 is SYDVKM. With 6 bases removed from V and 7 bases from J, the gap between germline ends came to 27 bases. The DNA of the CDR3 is TGTGCCAGCAGCACCGTGGAGGGGAGTCCCAAAGGGGGTGAAAAACTGTTTTTT. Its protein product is CASSTVEGSPKGGEKLFF.

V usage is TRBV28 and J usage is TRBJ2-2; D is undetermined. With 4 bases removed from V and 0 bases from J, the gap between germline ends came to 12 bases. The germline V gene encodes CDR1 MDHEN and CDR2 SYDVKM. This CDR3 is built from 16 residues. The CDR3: CASSSPGLSNTGELFF. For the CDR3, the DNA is TGTGCCAGCAGTTCCCCGGGCCTTTCGAACACCGGGGAGCTGTTTTTT.

CDR3 DNA sequence: TGTGCCAGCTCACCATTCGGACAGGGCGCCTACAATGAGCAGTTCTTC. Residues: CASSPFGQGAYNEQFF. V gene TRBV18 combines with J gene TRBJ2-1, with 8 bases lining up with TRBD1. Germline loops: CDR1 KGHSH, CDR2 LQKENI. Trimming at V came to 2 bases and at J to 2 bases, leaving 5 bases not matched to a gene. The CDR3 contains 16 residues.

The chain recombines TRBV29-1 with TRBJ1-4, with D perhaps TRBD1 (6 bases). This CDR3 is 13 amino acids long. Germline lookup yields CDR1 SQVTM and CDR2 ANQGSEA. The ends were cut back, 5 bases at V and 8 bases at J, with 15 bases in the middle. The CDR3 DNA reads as TGCAGCGTTTATACAGGGCTCGACGAAAAACTGTTTTTT. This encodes CSVYTGLDEKLFF.

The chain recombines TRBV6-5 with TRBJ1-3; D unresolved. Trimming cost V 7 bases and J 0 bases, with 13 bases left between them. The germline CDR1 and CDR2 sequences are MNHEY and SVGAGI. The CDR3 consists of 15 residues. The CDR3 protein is CASTIGAGSGNTIYF. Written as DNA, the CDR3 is TGTGCCAGCACCATAGGAGCAGGCTCTGGAAACACCATATATTTT.

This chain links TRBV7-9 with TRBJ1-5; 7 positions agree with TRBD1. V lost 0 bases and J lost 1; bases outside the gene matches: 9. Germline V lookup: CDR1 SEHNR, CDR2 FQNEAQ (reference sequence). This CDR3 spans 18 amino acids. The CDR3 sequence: CASSLALGQTGSNQPQHF. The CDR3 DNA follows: TGTGCCAGCAGCTTAGCGCTGGGCCAGACAGGGAGCAATCAGCCCCAGCATTTT.

DNA for the CDR3: TGTGCCAGCCGCCTTAACCCTCTCGGTACGCAGTATTTT. Translation gives CASRLNPLGTQYF. This rearrangement joins TRBV27 to TRBJ2-3; D uncertain. The CDR3 loop spans 13 amino acids. The V end was cut by 8 bases, the J end by 8 bases, with 17 bases between. Looked up from germline, CDR1 is MNHEY and CDR2 is SMNVEV (reference sequence).

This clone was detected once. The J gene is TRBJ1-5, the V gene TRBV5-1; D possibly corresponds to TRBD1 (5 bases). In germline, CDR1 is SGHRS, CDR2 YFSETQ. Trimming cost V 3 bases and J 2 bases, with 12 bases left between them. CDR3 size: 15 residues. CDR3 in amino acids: CASSSRGEGNQPQHF. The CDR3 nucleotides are TGCGCCAGCAGCTCAAGGGGCGAAGGCAATCAGCCCCAGCATTTT.

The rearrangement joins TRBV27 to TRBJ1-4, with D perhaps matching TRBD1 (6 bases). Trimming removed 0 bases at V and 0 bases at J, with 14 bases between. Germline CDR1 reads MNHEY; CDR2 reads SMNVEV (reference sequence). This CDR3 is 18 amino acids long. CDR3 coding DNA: TGTGCCAGCAGTTTATCTGGGTGGGGGCCAACAACTAATGAAAAACTGTTTTTT. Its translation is CASSLSGWGPTTNEKLFF. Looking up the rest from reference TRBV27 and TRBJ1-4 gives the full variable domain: EAQVTQNPRYLITVTGKKLTVTCSQNMNHEYMSWYRQDPGLGLRQIYYSMNVEVTDKGDVPEGYKVSRKEKRNFPLILESPSPNQTSLYFCASSLSGWGPTTNEKLFFGSGTQLSVL.

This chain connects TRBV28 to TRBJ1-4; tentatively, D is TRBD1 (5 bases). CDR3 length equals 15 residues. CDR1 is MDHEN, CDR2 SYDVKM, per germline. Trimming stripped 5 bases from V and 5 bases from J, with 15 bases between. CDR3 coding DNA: TGTGCCAGCAGTCAGGCAGACAGTATAAATGAAAAACTGTTTTTT. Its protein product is CASSQADSINEKLFF.

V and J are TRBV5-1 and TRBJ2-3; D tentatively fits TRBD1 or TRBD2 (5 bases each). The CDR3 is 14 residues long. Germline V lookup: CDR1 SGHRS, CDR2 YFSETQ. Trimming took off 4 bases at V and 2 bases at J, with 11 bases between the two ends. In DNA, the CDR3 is TGCGCCAGCAGCCCGGGACGGAACACAGATACGCAGTATTTT. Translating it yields CASSPGRNTDTQYF.

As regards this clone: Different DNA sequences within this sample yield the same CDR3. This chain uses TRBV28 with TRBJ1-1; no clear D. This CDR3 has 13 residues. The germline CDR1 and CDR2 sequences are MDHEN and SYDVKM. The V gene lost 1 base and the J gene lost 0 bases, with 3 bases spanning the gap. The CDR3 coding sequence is TGTGCCAGCAGTTTATCTTTGAACACTGAAGCTTTCTTT. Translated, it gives CASSLSLNTEAFF.

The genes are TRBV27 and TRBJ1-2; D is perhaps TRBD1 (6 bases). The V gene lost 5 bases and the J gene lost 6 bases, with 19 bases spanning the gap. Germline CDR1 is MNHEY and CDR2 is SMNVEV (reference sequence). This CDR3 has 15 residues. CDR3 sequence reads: CASSLIYRDGDGYTF. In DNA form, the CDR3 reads TGTGCCAGCAGTCTTATCTACAGGGACGGTGATGGCTACACCTTC.

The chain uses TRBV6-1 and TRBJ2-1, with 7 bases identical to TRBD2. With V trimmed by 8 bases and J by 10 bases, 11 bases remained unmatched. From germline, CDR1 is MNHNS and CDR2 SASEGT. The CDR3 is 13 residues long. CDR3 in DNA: TGTGCCAGCTCGGGGTCGCCTAGCGGCGAGCAGTTCTTC. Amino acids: CASSGSPSGEQFF.

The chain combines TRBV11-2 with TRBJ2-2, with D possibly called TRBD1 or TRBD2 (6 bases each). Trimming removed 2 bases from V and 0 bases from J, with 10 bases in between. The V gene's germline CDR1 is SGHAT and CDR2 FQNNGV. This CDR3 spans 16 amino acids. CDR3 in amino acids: CASSLRGAANTGELFF. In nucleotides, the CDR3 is TGTGCCAGCAGCTTAAGGGGGGCCGCGAACACCGGGGAGCTGTTTTTT.

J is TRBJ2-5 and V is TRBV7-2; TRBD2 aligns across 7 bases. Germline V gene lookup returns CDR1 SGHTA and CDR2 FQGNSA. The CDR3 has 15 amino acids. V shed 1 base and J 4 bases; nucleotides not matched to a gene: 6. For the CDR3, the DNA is TGTGCCAGCAGCTTAGTGGGAGGGGCGGGAGAGACCCAGTACTTC. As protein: CASSLVGGAGETQYF.

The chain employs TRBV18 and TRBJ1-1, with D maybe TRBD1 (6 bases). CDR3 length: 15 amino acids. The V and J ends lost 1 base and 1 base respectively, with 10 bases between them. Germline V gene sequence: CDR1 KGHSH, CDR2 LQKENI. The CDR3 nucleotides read TGTGCCAGCTCACCACTAACAGGGCAGAACACTGAAGCTTTCTTT. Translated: CASSPLTGQNTEAFF. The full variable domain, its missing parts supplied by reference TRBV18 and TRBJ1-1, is NAGVMQNPRHLVRRRGQEARLRCSPMKGHSHVYWYRQLPEEGLKFMVYLQKENIIDESGMPKERFSAEFPKEGPSILRIQQVVRGDSAAYFCASSPLTGQNTEAFFGQGTRLTVV.

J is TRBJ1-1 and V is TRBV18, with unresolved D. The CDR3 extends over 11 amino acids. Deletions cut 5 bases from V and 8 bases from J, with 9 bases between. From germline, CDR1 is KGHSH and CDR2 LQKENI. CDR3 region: CASSEVAEAFF. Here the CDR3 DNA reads TGTGCCAGCTCAGAAGTTGCCGAAGCTTTCTTT. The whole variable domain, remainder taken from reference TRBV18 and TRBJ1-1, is NAGVMQNPRHLVRRRGQEARLRCSPMKGHSHVYWYRQLPEEGLKFMVYLQKENIIDESGMPKERFSAEFPKEGPSILRIQQVVRGDSAAYFCASSEVAEAFFGQGTRLTVV.

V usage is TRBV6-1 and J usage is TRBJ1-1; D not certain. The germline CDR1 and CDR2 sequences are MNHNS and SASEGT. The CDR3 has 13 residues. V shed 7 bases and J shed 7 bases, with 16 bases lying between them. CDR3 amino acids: CASTLGIPSEAFF. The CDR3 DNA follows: TGTGCCAGCACCCTAGGGATACCGAGTGAAGCTTTCTTT.

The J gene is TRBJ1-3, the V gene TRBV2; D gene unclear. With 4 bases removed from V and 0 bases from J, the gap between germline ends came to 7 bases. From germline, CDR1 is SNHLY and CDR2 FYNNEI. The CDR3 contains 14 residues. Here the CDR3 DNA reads TGTGCCAGCAGTGCCCGGTCCTCTGGAAACACCATATATTTT. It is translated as CASSARSSGNTIYF.

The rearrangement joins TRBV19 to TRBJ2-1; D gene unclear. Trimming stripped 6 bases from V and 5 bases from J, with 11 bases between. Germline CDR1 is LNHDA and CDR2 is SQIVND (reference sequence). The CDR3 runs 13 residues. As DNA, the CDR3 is TGTGCCAGTAGAACGGACGGAAACAATGAGCAGTTCTTC. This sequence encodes CASRTDGNNEQFF.

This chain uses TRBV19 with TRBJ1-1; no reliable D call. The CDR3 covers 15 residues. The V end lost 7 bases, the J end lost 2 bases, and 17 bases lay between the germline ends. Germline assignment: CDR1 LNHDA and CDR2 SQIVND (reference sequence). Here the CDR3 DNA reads TGTGCCAGTAATTATGGTCGTACCTTAAACACTGAAGCTTTCTTT. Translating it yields CASNYGRTLNTEAFF.

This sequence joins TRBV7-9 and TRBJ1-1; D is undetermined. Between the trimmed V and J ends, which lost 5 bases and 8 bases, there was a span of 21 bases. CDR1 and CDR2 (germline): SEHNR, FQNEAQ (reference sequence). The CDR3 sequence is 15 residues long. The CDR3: CASSPSGQRRMEAFF. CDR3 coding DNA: TGTGCCAGCAGCCCCTCAGGTCAGAGGCGTATGGAAGCTTTCTTT.

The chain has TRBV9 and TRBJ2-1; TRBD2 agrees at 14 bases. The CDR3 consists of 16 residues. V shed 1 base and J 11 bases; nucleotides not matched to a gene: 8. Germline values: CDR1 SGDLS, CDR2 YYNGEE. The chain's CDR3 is CASSVRGTSGSYKQFF. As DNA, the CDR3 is TGTGCCAGCAGCGTACGCGGGACTAGCGGGAGCTACAAGCAGTTCTTC.

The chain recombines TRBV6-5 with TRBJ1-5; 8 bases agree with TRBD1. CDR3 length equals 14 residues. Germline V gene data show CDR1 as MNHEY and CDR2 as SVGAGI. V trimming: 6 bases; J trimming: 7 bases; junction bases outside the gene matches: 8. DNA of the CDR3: TGTGCCAGCAGGCCAGGGGGCGGAGGCCAGCCCCAGCATTTT. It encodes CASRPGGGGQPQHF.

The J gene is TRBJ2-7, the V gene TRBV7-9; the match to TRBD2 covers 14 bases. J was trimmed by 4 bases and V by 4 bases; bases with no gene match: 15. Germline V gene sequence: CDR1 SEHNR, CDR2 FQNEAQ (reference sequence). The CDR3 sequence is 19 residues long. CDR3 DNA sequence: TGTGCCAGCAGCTACCGACAGGGTGGGACTAGCGGGAGCTGGTACGAGCAGTACTTC. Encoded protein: CASSYRQGGTSGSWYEQYF.